One and the same sample provided the 10 T cell receptor beta chains below, sequenced in a study of technical replicates of blood from several donors (dated by TCRdb to about 2017). The method was the immunoSEQ multiplex PCR assay. TCRdb limited this immuneACCESS table to in-frame rearrangements with V and J called. A share of clones is missing; checked studies link under half to unresolved V genes, and the rest is unexplained. The sample contains 80,000 to 95,000 clones, approximately 95% of them found a single time. The ten largest clones take up 0.26% of the sample. Material for sequencing was T cells isolated from PBMCs. These receptor sequences come from a human donor in good health.

This clone was counted a single time. The chain carries TRBV7-3 and TRBJ2-2; 10 bases agree with TRBD2. Germline CDR1 and CDR2: SGHTA and FQGTGA. The CDR3 extends over 14 amino acids. Losses at the gene ends were 5 bases for V and 7 bases for J; bases not matched to a gene: 4. This CDR3 is CASSPGLARGELFF. The CDR3 coding sequence is TGTGCCAGCAGCCCGGGACTAGCGCGCGGGGAGCTGTTTTTT.

The CDR3: CASSLVGGGRGGYTF. CDR3 DNA: TGTGCCAGCAGCTTGGTCGGAGGGGGCAGGGGAGGCTACACCTTC. V usage is TRBV5-6 and J usage is TRBJ1-2; 7 bases fit TRBD1. The CDR3 totals 15 residues. With 0 bases clipped from V and 8 bases from J, the junction kept 10 bases outside the gene matches. Germline V gene sequence: CDR1 SGHDT, CDR2 YYEEEE.

The V gene is TRBV15, the J gene TRBJ2-2, with TRBD1 identical over 10 bases. The V gene end was trimmed by 5 bases and the J gene end by 1 base; junction bases not matched to a gene: 4. The germline CDR1 and CDR2 sequences are LNHNV and YYDKDF (reference sequence). The CDR3 is 16 amino acids. Written as DNA, the CDR3 is TGTGCCACCAGCTCGACAGGGGGCGGGAACACCGGGGAGCTGTTTTTT. This encodes CATSSTGGGNTGELFF.

The chain links TRBV6-5 to TRBJ2-2; 9 bases are shared with TRBD2. Trimming cost V 5 bases and J 4 bases; bases outside gene matches: 2. Per germline, CDR1 MNHEY and CDR2 SVGAGI. This CDR3 has 14 amino acids. Here the CDR3 reads CASSMTSGTGELFF. CDR3 coding DNA: TGTGCCAGCAGTATGACTAGCGGCACCGGGGAGCTGTTTTTT.

V gene TRBV6-1 combines with J gene TRBJ1-1; D is uncertain. CDR1 and CDR2 (germline): MNHNS, SASEGT. This CDR3 has 16 residues. The V end lost 2 bases, the J end lost 3 bases, and 16 bases lay between the germline ends. For the CDR3, the DNA is TGTGCCAGCAGTGAACCTTACACCGACATATACACTGAAGCTTTCTTT. Protein: CASSEPYTDIYTEAFF.

This clone was recorded only once. The chain has TRBV6-1 and TRBJ2-7; a weak D match, TRBD2 (5 bases). The CDR3 totals 15 residues. Germline-derived CDR1 and CDR2 are MNHNS and SASEGT. The V end lost 1 base, the J end lost 2 bases, and 12 bases lay between the germline ends. CDR3 loop: CASSEESGLPYEQYF. For the CDR3, the DNA is TGTGCCAGCAGTGAAGAATCTGGACTCCCCTACGAGCAGTACTTC.

The chain links TRBV10-2 to TRBJ2-2; 9 bases align to TRBD2. The CDR3 totals 15 residues. Trimming took 6 bases from V and 7 from J; bases not matched to a gene: 9. Per germline, CDR1 WSHSY and CDR2 SAAADI. The CDR3 loop is CASSGSAGGFGELFF. CDR3 in DNA: TGCGCCAGCAGCGGATCGGCGGGAGGGTTCGGGGAGCTGTTTTTT.

This chain links TRBV27 with TRBJ2-5; TRBD1 aligns across 8 bases. This CDR3 spans 14 amino acids. Germline V gene data show CDR1 as MNHEY and CDR2 as SMNVEV (reference sequence). Germline trimming cut 3 bases from V and 5 bases from J; bases unmatched to any gene: 5. The chain's CDR3 is CASSLVQGAETQYF. The CDR3 nucleotides are TGTGCCAGCAGTTTGGTTCAGGGGGCGGAGACCCAGTACTTC.

In this sample, this clone turned up once. J is TRBJ2-7 and V is TRBV9; 10 nucleotides align to TRBD2. CDR3 length: 15 residues. Germline V gives CDR1 SGDLS, CDR2 YYNGEE. The V segment lost 3 bases and the J segment 5 bases; nucleotides outside the gene matches: 8. CDR3 sequence: CASSGGGLALDEQYF. Written as DNA, the CDR3 is TGTGCCAGCAGCGGGGGGGGACTAGCGTTGGACGAGCAGTACTTC.

V gene TRBV5-1 combines with J gene TRBJ1-2; D gene unclear. V was shortened by 1 base and J by 4 bases, with 11 bases between the two germline ends. Per germline, CDR1 SGHRS and CDR2 YFSETQ. The CDR3 loop spans 14 amino acids. The CDR3 loop reads CASSLPGSGYGYTF. The DNA for the CDR3 is TGCGCCAGCAGCTTGCCGGGGTCTGGCTATGGCTACACCTTC.